This T cell receptor (beta chain) was retrieved from a study of vaccination and CD4 T cells after COVID-19. Cultured CD4+ T cells had their DNA profiled by the Oncomine TCR Beta short-read assay. TCRdb ran MiXCR on the PCR reads and lists one entry per CDR3 protein. The sample consists of approximately 21,000 distinct CDR3 sequences, roughly 50% of them appearing once. Noted treatment: approximately 10-day PBMC culture with coronavirus spike peptide pools or control peptides (ViraFEST assay). Every positive PCR date fell between March and December 2020, earlier than the US Alpha, Beta and Delta variants. Concerning this clonotype: Its antigen is still unknown.

Looked up from germline, CDR1 is SGHTA and CDR2 is FQGNSA. After removal of 3 bases from V and 4 bases from J, the junction contained 3 bases not matched to a gene. The CDR3 extends over 14 amino acids. This sequence was found in a human donor who had recovered from COVID-19. The source material was CD4+ T cells from blood, cultured in vitro. J is TRBJ1-3 and V is TRBV7-2; the match to TRBD1 covers 7 bases. The CDR3 loop reads CASSFQGDGNTIYF. DNA for the CDR3: TGTGCCAGCAGCTTTCAGGGGGACGGAAACACCATATATTTT.